The rows below give T cell receptor beta chains drawn from one sample of a study of OX40 agonist ivuxolimab in advanced cancers. Only in-frame clones appear in the TCRdb table, and some are missing; sequencing was by immunoSEQ multiplex PCR. The data show about 90,000 clones, about 90% seen once. The source was CD4+ or CD8+ T cells sorted from blood, collected in a trial of the OX40 agonist ivuxolimab. The source of these receptors is an adult with an advanced solid tumor such as melanoma, head and neck, liver or kidney cancer. The CDR3 runs from the conserved cysteine through the conserved F or W. The D gene is left open where the match is weak. Not all rows give a size; the values are once, few, many and, for expanded clones, a class.

NA	TRBJ2-5	NA	TRBV28	CASSPAPGAVVGETQYF	TGTGCCAGCAGTCCCGCTCCGGGAGCGGTCGTTGGGGAGACCCAGTACTTC
NA	TRBJ2-2	NA	TRBV5-6	CASSLANTGELFF	TGTGCCAGCAGCTTGGCGAACACCGGGGAGCTGTTTTTT
NA	TRBJ2-5	NA	TRBV7-8	CASNPGTSIPGETQYF	TGTGCCAGCAACCCCGGGACATCTATACCCGGGGAGACCCAGTACTTC
once	TRBJ2-5	NA	TRBV27	CASSFRRQETQYF	TGTGCCAGCAGTTTCCGGAGGCAAGAGACCCAGTACTTC
few	TRBJ1-4	NA	TRBV6-4	CASRGIPLFF	TGTGCCAGCAGGGGGATCCCACTGTTTTTT
NA	TRBJ1-1	NA	TRBV14	CASSRAANTEAFF	TGTGCCAGCAGCCGGGCAGCGAACACTGAAGCTTTCTTT
NA	TRBJ1-5	TRBD1	TRBV5-1	CASSLTPTGGNQPQHF	TGCGCCAGCAGCCTAACCCCGACAGGGGGCAATCAGCCCCAGCATTTT
once	TRBJ1-3	NA	TRBV9	CASSKGTASSGNTIYF	TGTGCCAGCAGCAAAGGGACTGCGAGCTCTGGAAACACCATATATTTT
NA	TRBJ2-2	TRBD2	TRBV2	CASGGGTSGTGELFF	TGTGCCAGCGGAGGGGGGACTAGCGGGACCGGGGAGCTGTTTTTT
NA	TRBJ1-3	NA	TRBV5-5	CASSLGVGNTIYF	TGTGCCAGCAGCTTGGGGGTCGGAAACACCATATATTTT
NA	TRBJ1-2	TRBD1	TRBV19	CASSSRGWNYGYTF	TGTGCCAGTAGTAGCAGGGGGTGGAACTATGGCTACACCTTC